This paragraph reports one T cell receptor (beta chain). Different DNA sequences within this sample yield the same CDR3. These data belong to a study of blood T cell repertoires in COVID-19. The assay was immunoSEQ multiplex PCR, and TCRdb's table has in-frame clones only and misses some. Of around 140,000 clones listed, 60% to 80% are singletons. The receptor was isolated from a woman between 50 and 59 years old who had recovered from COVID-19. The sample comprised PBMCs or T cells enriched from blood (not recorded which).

As DNA, the CDR3 is TGTGCCAGTAGAGGACAGGGGAACACTGAAGCTTTCTTT. Amino acid sequence: CASRGQGNTEAFF. This chain links TRBV19 with TRBJ1-1; 8 bases match TRBD1. This CDR3 contains 13 residues. Trimming removed 6 bases from V and 1 base from J; junction bases left unmatched: 1. The germline V gene encodes CDR1 LNHDA and CDR2 SQIVND (reference sequence).